Detailed here is one T cell receptor beta chain. Antigen unknown. V gave up 0 bases and J gave up 0 bases; unmatched junction bases: 10. In germline, CDR1 is SGHTA, CDR2 FQGNSA. This CDR3 has 18 residues. This table comes from immunoSEQ multiplex PCR, and its TCRdb copy is limited to in-frame clones, with some not included. The sample carries tens of thousands of clones, about 89% recorded once. The sample belongs to a study of OX40 agonist ivuxolimab in advanced cancers. Study-wide context: Among those treated, three patients had partial responses, one with hepatocellular carcinoma and two with cutaneous melanoma.

Broader study findings: Some of the lowest clonal expansion was seen in partial responders at 0.1-3.0 mg/kg. There was clonal expansion of CD4+ and CD8+ blood T cells by week 6 at 0.1 to 3.0 mg/kg.

The sequences come from CD4+ or CD8+ T cells sorted from blood, collected in a trial of the OX40 agonist ivuxolimab. The TCR was taken from an adult with an advanced solid tumor such as melanoma, head and neck, liver or kidney cancer. The V call is TRBV7-2, the J call TRBJ2-7; TRBD2 aligns across 8 bases. The CDR3 DNA sequence: TGTGCCAGCAGCTTAGCGGGACATTCCGGGACTAGCTCCTACGAGCAGTACTTC. Translation gives CASSLAGHSGTSSYEQYF.